The rows below give T cell receptor beta chains drawn from one sample of a study of graft-versus-host responses after intestinal transplantation. TCRdb's copy holds only in-frame clones and misses some; the assay was immunoSEQ multiplex PCR. The sample gives some 40,000 clones, 85% to 95% of which show up once; less than 4% is in the top ten. This specimen was PBMCs, taken 700 to 850 days after intestinal transplantation. These TCRs come from a human patient who received an intestinal transplant, so some T cells may come from the graft donor. Each CDR3 is given with its conserved first and last residue. A D gene is named only where the DNA matches it firmly. Size values are once, few and many counts, or a class for expanded clones, and some rows have none.

j_gene,d_gene,abundance,v_gene,CDR3aa,CDR3nt
TRBJ2-2,TRBD2,-,TRBV2,CASSEKLAGVEANTGELFF,TGTGCCAGCAGTGAAAAGCTAGCGGGAGTGGAAGCGAACACCGGGGAGCTGTTTTTT
TRBJ1-6,-,-,TRBV29-1,CSVGTDYNSPLHF,TGCAGCGTTGGGACAGACTATAATTCACCCCTCCACTTT
TRBJ2-5,TRBD2,-,TRBV4-1,CASSQASGGQETQYF,TGCGCCAGCAGCCAGGCGAGCGGGGGGCAAGAGACCCAGTACTTC
TRBJ1-3,-,once,TRBV5-4,CASSSLGVDTIYF,TGTGCCAGCAGCTCTCTGGGTGTTGACACCATATATTTT
TRBJ2-1,-,-,TRBV19,CASSIIERNTVNEQFF,TGTGCCAGTAGTATAATCGAGCGGAACACGGTCAATGAGCAGTTCTTC
TRBJ1-2,-,-,TRBV6-6,CASNKGADNYGYTF,TGTGCCAGCAATAAAGGGGCCGATAACTATGGCTACACCTTC
TRBJ1-2,-,-,TRBV29-1,CSVVPRGGYGYTF,TGCAGCGTTGTGCCCAGGGGCGGCTATGGCTACACCTTC
TRBJ2-7,TRBD2,-,TRBV28,CASSSLGGTSPKGYF,TGTGCCAGCAGTTCCCTCGGAGGGACTAGCCCGAAGGGGTACTTC
TRBJ2-2,-,-,TRBV6-4,CASSTNTGELFF,TGTGCCAGCAGCACGAACACCGGGGAGCTGTTTTTT
TRBJ1-2,-,-,TRBV10-3,CAISSGTESYGYTF,TGTGCCATCAGTAGCGGGACGGAGTCATATGGCTACACCTTC
TRBJ1-1,-,-,TRBV7-9,CASSLFENTEAFF,TGTGCCAGCAGCTTATTCGAGAACACTGAAGCTTTCTTT
TRBJ1-2,-,-,TRBV5-4,CASSLSIQGNYGYTF,TGTGCCAGCAGCTTGAGTATACAGGGTAACTATGGCTACACCTTC
TRBJ2-5,-,few,TRBV19,CASSTFGGWETQYF,TGTGCCAGTAGTACCTTTGGGGGGTGGGAGACCCAGTACTTC
TRBJ2-7,-,once,TRBV12-5,CASALSRPEQYF,TGTGCTAGTGCCCTGTCCCGACCCGAGCAGTACTTC
TRBJ2-1,-,-,TRBV2,CASREDRSSYNEQFF,TGTGCCAGCAGGGAAGACAGGAGCTCCTACAATGAGCAGTTCTTC
TRBJ1-6,-,-,TRBV6-4,CASSARDNSPLHF,TGTGCCAGCAGTGCCCGGGACAATTCACCCCTCCACTTT
TRBJ2-3,TRBD2,-,TRBV30,CAWSVLGGRATDTQYF,TGTGCCTGGAGTGTACTTGGCGGGAGGGCGACAGATACGCAGTATTTT
TRBJ2-5,TRBD2,-,TRBV11-3,CASSTRQNLADEETQYF,TGTGCCAGCAGCACTCGACAAAATCTAGCGGACGAAGAGACCCAGTACTTC
TRBJ1-1,TRBD1,-,TRBV9,CASSDSGGGDTEAFF,TGTGCCAGCAGCGACTCAGGGGGCGGGGACACTGAAGCTTTCTTT
TRBJ2-2,-,-,TRBV9,CASKGTESRELFF,TGTGCCAGCAAGGGGACGGAGTCCAGGGAGCTGTTTTTT
TRBJ2-2,TRBD2,-,TRBV4-2,CASSQDGTSGRRGGELFF,TGTGCCAGCAGCCAAGATGGGACTAGCGGGAGAAGGGGCGGGGAGCTGTTTTTT
TRBJ1-4,-,-,TRBV20-1,CSAGRREKLFF,TGCAGTGCGGGCAGGAGGGAAAAACTGTTTTTT
TRBJ2-5,TRBD1,-,TRBV30,CASSQGVETQYF,TGTGCCTCCTCTCAGGGGGTAGAGACCCAGTACTTC
TRBJ2-7,TRBD1,-,TRBV7-9,CASSSTTGGLYEQYF,TGTGCCAGCAGCTCGACGACAGGGGGACTCTACGAGCAGTACTTC
TRBJ2-5,TRBD1,-,TRBV6-6,CASSPGQGIETQYF,TGTGCCAGCAGTCCTGGACAGGGAATAGAGACCCAGTACTTC
TRBJ2-7,-,-,TRBV18,CASSPPRGEQYF,TGTGCCAGCTCACCCCCGAGGGGGGAGCAGTACTTC
TRBJ1-2,-,-,TRBV5-3,CASSPITNYGYTF,TGTGCCAGCAGCCCAATAACTAACTATGGCTACACCTTC
TRBJ2-7,-,-,TRBV29-1,CSYSSGKGVYF,TGCTCATACTCAAGCGGTAAAGGTGTGTACTTC
TRBJ2-7,-,-,TRBV23-1,CASSPYGGAGYEQYF,TGCGCCAGCAGCCCCTATGGCGGGGCAGGCTACGAGCAGTACTTC
TRBJ2-5,TRBD1,-,TRBV7-9,CASSRGQGAEETQYF,TGTGCCAGCAGCCGAGGACAGGGGGCGGAAGAGACCCAGTACTTC
TRBJ2-1,-,-,TRBV5-6,CASSRGGTLYNEQFF,TGTGCCAGCAGCCGGGGCGGGACATTATACAATGAGCAGTTCTTC
TRBJ2-3,TRBD2,-,TRBV7-6,CASSLASGGGDTQYF,TGTGCCAGCAGCTTAGCGTCGGGGGGGGGAGATACGCAGTATTTT
TRBJ2-6,TRBD1,once,TRBV18,CASSPFGGQGRSGANVLTF,TGTGCCAGCTCACCCTTCGGCGGACAGGGACGCTCTGGGGCCAACGTCCTGACTTTC
TRBJ1-3,-,-,TRBV11-2,CASSLVPYTIYF,TGTGCCAGCAGCTTAGTCCCCTACACCATATATTTT
TRBJ2-3,-,-,TRBV7-6,CASSLHGTDTQYF,TGTGCCAGCAGCTTACACGGGACCGATACGCAGTATTTT
TRBJ1-2,-,-,TRBV6-5,CASSYSARGHGYTF,TGCGCCAGCAGTTACTCGGCCAGGGGCCATGGCTACACCTTC
TRBJ1-4,-,-,TRBV5-1,CASSTYDGPNEKLFF,TGCGCCAGCAGCACTTATGACGGCCCTAATGAAAAACTGTTTTTT
TRBJ2-7,-,-,TRBV29-1,CSARLTTSYEQYF,TGCAGCGCCCGACTAACCACTAGCTACGAGCAGTACTTC
TRBJ1-2,TRBD1,-,TRBV27,CDTAGQGVGGYTF,TGTGATACTGCGGGACAGGGGGTGGGCGGCTACACCTTC
TRBJ1-5,TRBD1,-,TRBV12-5,CASGLTLGQDQPQHF,TGTGCTAGTGGTTTGACACTGGGACAGGATCAGCCCCAGCATTTT
TRBJ2-2,-,-,TRBV6-6,CASSYNTGELFF,TGTGCCAGCAGTTACAACACCGGGGAGCTGTTTTTT
TRBJ2-5,-,-,TRBV7-3,CASSPQGGGETQYF,TGTGCCAGCAGCCCTCAGGGGGGCGGAGAGACCCAGTACTTC
TRBJ2-7,TRBD2,-,TRBV10-2,CAIRKPSGGSYEQYF,TGTGCCATCAGAAAACCTAGCGGGGGATCGTACGAGCAGTACTTC
TRBJ2-5,TRBD2,-,TRBV9,CASSALSLAGGRETQYF,TGTGCCAGCAGCGCACTATCCCTAGCGGGAGGAAGGGAGACCCAGTACTTC
TRBJ1-1,TRBD1,-,TRBV5-4,CASSSPTGKNTEAFF,TGTGCCAGCAGCTCACCGACAGGGAAGAACACTGAAGCTTTCTTT
TRBJ2-2,-,-,TRBV21-1,CASSPPPSPNTGELFF,TGTGCCAGCAGCCCCCCCCCGAGCCCGAACACCGGGGAGCTGTTTTTT
TRBJ2-3,-,-,TRBV7-9,CASSLVLGTDTQYF,TGTGCCAGCAGCTTAGTTCTAGGCACAGATACGCAGTATTTT
TRBJ2-7,TRBD1,-,TRBV9,CASSPQTGTYYEQYF,TGTGCCAGCAGCCCACAGACAGGGACCTACTACGAGCAGTACTTC
TRBJ1-3,-,-,TRBV19,CASSKDLGNTIYF,TGTGCCAGTAGTAAGGACTTGGGAAACACCATATATTTT
TRBJ1-3,TRBD1,-,TRBV5-4,CASSLGQGGGNTIYF,TGTGCCAGCAGCCTGGGACAGGGAGGGGGAAACACCATATATTTT
TRBJ2-1,-,-,TRBV2,CASSEGDNPEQFF,TGTGCCAGCAGTGAGGGGGACAACCCAGAGCAGTTCTTC
TRBJ1-4,TRBD1,-,TRBV28,CASSLQGNEKLFF,TGTGCCAGCAGTCTACAGGGGAATGAAAAACTGTTTTTT
TRBJ1-5,-,-,TRBV30,CAWSVRVGEMTQHF,TGTGCCTGGAGTGTGAGGGTAGGGGAGATGACCCAGCATTTT
TRBJ1-6,TRBD1,-,TRBV27,CASSLLLTGSNSPLHF,TGTGCCAGCAGTTTGCTCCTGACAGGGAGCAATTCACCCCTCCACTTT
TRBJ1-5,-,-,TRBV11-2,CASSLKGGTQPQHF,TGTGCCAGCAGCTTAAAAGGCGGGACTCAGCCCCAGCATTTT
TRBJ2-2,TRBD2,once,TRBV15,CAIRAGVNTGELFF,TGTGCCATAAGGGCGGGAGTGAACACCGGGGAGCTGTTTTTT
TRBJ1-6,-,-,TRBV5-1,CASSFSPGYSPLHF,TGCGCCAGCAGCTTCTCACCAGGGTATTCACCCCTCCACTTT